Here is one TCR beta chain with its context. The data belong to a study of blood T cell repertoires in COVID-19. The table came from immunoSEQ multiplex PCR; TCRdb's copy has only in-frame clones and leaves some out. The data show fewer than 450,000 clones, about 90% seen once. V lost 7 bases and J lost 6; bases outside the gene matches: 5. This CDR3 contains 12 residues. The sequenced material came from peripheral blood. This clonotype originated in a woman in her 70s with COVID-19, enrolled during active disease. This chain joins TRBV12-3 or TRBV12-4 and TRBJ1-2; 7 bases align to TRBD1. This chain's CDR3 is CASTQTGDGYTF. CDR3 bases: TGTGCCAGCACCCAAACAGGGGATGGCTACACCTTC.